This passage covers 18 T cell receptor beta chains from one sample sequenced in a study of cytomegalovirus exposure and HLA in healthy donors. This PCR relied on a set of 60 Vbeta primers and 13 Jbeta primers. TCRdb's table, derived via immunoSEQ multiplex PCR, lists solely in-frame clones and lacks some. The table lists under 250,000 clones. The material sequenced was PBMCs. The receptors were sampled from a girl aged 2 to 9 in good health and CMV-seropositive.

The V call is TRBV2, the J call TRBJ2-7, with TRBD2 matching 12 bases. The length of the CDR3 is 15 residues. The germline V gene has CDR1 SNHLY and CDR2 FYNNEI. The ends lost 6 bases at V and 2 bases at J; junction bases unmatched: 5. The CDR3 reads CASRPGLAGTYEQYF. Here the CDR3 DNA reads TGTGCCAGCAGGCCGGGACTAGCGGGTACCTACGAGCAGTACTTC.

The gene calls are TRBV4-2 and TRBJ2-7; TRBD2 matches at 7 bases. This CDR3 is 16 amino acids long. The germline V gene encodes CDR1 LGHNA and CDR2 YNFKEQ. V shed 0 bases and J 9 bases; nucleotides not matched to a gene: 14. CDR3 nucleotides: TGTGCCAGCAGCCAAGAAGTAGAACTAGCGTATCAGGGGCAGTACTTC. It is translated as CASSQEVELAYQGQYF.

The V gene is TRBV6-6, the J gene TRBJ1-1; no firm D call. Germline CDR1 and CDR2: MNHNY and SVGAGI (reference sequence). CDR3 size: 13 residues. The ends were cut back, 5 bases at V and 1 base at J, with 8 bases in the middle. CDR3 sequence (DNA): TGTGCCAGCAGTGACATAGGGAACACTGAAGCTTTCTTT. This codes for CASSDIGNTEAFF.

The chain has TRBV10-1 and TRBJ2-3, with D uncertain. From germline, CDR1 is WNHNN and CDR2 SYGVQD (reference sequence). Trimming left V 0 bases short and J 4 bases short, with 11 bases between. This CDR3 has 15 amino acids. CDR3 residues: CASSESGLAPDTQYF. CDR3 nucleotides: TGCGCCAGCAGTGAGTCTGGGTTAGCCCCAGATACGCAGTATTTT.

The rearrangement links TRBV28 to TRBJ1-3, with D possibly matching TRBD1 (6 bases). Germline-derived CDR1 and CDR2 are MDHEN and SYDVKM. This CDR3 contains 17 residues. Trimming removed 3 bases from V and 4 bases from J, with 19 bases in between. In DNA form, the CDR3 reads TGTGCCAGCAGTTTCCGGAGGGGGGGCGCGGAAGGAAACACCATATATTTT. Its protein is CASSFRRGGAEGNTIYF.

The CDR3 spells CASSLGRGRIGPQHF. The CDR3 region has the DNA TGTGCCAGCAGTTTGGGAAGGGGGCGAATCGGGCCCCAGCATTTT. The V call is TRBV28, the J call TRBJ1-5; 7 positions agree with TRBD1. CDR1 is MDHEN and CDR2 is SYDVKM in the germline V gene. Trimming cost V 3 bases and J 9 bases; bases outside gene matches: 11. The CDR3 consists of 15 residues.

V usage is TRBV11-2 and J usage is TRBJ2-3; D is ambiguous. Germline CDR1 and CDR2: SGHAT and FQNNGV. V shed 5 bases and J shed 4 bases, with 13 bases lying between them. CDR3 length: 14 residues. The CDR3 spells CASSPQIEADTQYF. The CDR3 bases are TGTGCCAGCAGCCCCCAGATTGAGGCAGATACGCAGTATTTT.

The J gene is TRBJ2-3, the V gene TRBV6-1, with TRBD1 matching over 10 bases. Unmatched junction bases numbered 10, after V lost 4 bases and J lost 6 bases. CDR3 length equals 16 residues. Germline assignment: CDR1 MNHNS and CDR2 SASEGT. CDR3 protein: CASSAPGQGTLDTQYF. The CDR3, as DNA: TGTGCCAGCAGTGCGCCGGGACAGGGGACCTTGGATACGCAGTATTTT.

The chain combines TRBV5-1 with TRBJ1-1; the D is unclear. The CDR3 is 15 residues long. The V end lost 4 bases, the J end lost 4 bases, and 17 bases lay between the germline ends. Germline CDR1 and CDR2: SGHRS and YFSETQ. CDR3 DNA: TGCGCCAGCAGCAGAGGGCAGGTGGTTGGCACTGAAGCTTTCTTT. It translates to CASSRGQVVGTEAFF.

The chain couples TRBV15 to TRBJ1-4, with D possibly matching TRBD1 (5 bases). The CDR3 loop spans 16 amino acids. Trimming took 6 bases from V and 5 from J, leaving 19 bases between them. Per germline, CDR1 LNHNV and CDR2 YYDKDF (reference sequence). CDR3 sequence: CATSKYLQAQNEKLFF. CDR3 nucleotides: TGTGCCACCAGTAAATATTTACAGGCACAAAATGAAAAACTGTTTTTT.

The chain couples TRBV7-7 to TRBJ2-7; 10 nucleotides line up with TRBD2. This CDR3 has 15 amino acids. V lost 2 bases, J lost 7 bases, and 8 bases stayed unmatched. Per the germline V gene, CDR1 is SSHAT and CDR2 is FNYEAQ (reference sequence). The CDR3 sequence: CASSLTLAGEGEQYF. The CDR3 DNA follows: TGTGCCAGCAGCTTAACCCTAGCGGGAGAGGGTGAGCAGTACTTC.

V is TRBV19 and J is TRBJ2-3, with 9 positions matching TRBD1. The germline V gene encodes CDR1 LNHDA and CDR2 SQIVND (reference sequence). Trimming removed 0 bases from V and 10 bases from J; junction bases left unmatched: 17. The CDR3 has 18 residues. The CDR3 DNA is TGTGCCAGTAGTATAGATCTATCCGCACCTGGGGACAGGGACCCGCAGTATTTT. It codes for CASSIDLSAPGDRDPQYF.

The chain combines TRBV10-2 with TRBJ2-5, with 11 bases aligning to TRBD1. The length of the CDR3 is 15 residues. The V gene's germline CDR1 is WSHSY and CDR2 SAAADI. Germline trimming cut 8 bases from V and 4 bases from J; bases unmatched to any gene: 9. CDR3 nucleotides: TGCGCCAGCGGCCCGGGACAGGGGGTAGGAGAGACCCAGTACTTC. Translated, it gives CASGPGQGVGETQYF.

The rearrangement uses TRBV6-5 and TRBJ2-3, with TRBD2 matching 10 bases. Per the germline V gene, CDR1 is MNHEY and CDR2 is SVGAGI. The CDR3 is made up of 14 amino acids. The J segment lost 6 bases and the V segment lost 7 bases, leaving 7 bases of the junction unmatched. CDR3 residues: CASTRTSGADTQYF. CDR3 bases: TGTGCCAGCACGCGGACTAGCGGAGCCGATACGCAGTATTTT.

This chain uses TRBV18 with TRBJ2-7, with TRBD1 identical over 7 bases. The germline CDR1 and CDR2 sequences are KGHSH and LQKENI. J lost 3 bases, V lost 3 bases, and 8 bases had no gene match. The CDR3 runs to 15 residues. CDR3 residues: CASSPSPGGNYEQYF. In DNA, the CDR3 is TGTGCCAGCTCACCGAGTCCAGGGGGAAACTACGAGCAGTACTTC.

The V and J genes are TRBV2 and TRBJ1-1; 8 bases line up with TRBD1. This CDR3 has 16 residues. Germline loops: CDR1 SNHLY, CDR2 FYNNEI. After removal of 4 bases from V and 6 bases from J, the junction contained 13 bases not matched to a gene. The CDR3 here is CASSVGQGGATAEAFF. CDR3 bases: TGTGCCAGCAGTGTTGGACAGGGCGGTGCTACGGCTGAAGCTTTCTTT.

The chain couples TRBV9 to TRBJ2-2; 9 positions match TRBD2. Germline V gene data show CDR1 as SGDLS and CDR2 as YYNGEE. Unmatched junction bases numbered 3, after V lost 0 bases and J lost 6 bases. The CDR3 runs to 15 residues. The CDR3 coding sequence is TGTGCCAGCAGCGTAGTGACTAGCGGCCCCGGGGAGCTGTTTTTT. This encodes CASSVVTSGPGELFF. Supplemented by reference TRBV9 and TRBJ2-2, the full variable domain reads DSGVTQTPKHLITATGQRVTLRCSPRSGDLSVYWYQQSLDQGLQFLIQYYNGEERAKGNILERFSAQQFPDLHSELNLSSLELGDSALYFCASSVVTSGPGELFFGEGSRLTVL.

This chain joins TRBV7-9 and TRBJ2-3; possibly TRBD2 for D (6 bases). The CDR3 has 16 residues. V was clipped by 5 bases and J by 4 bases, with 19 bases between them. Germline V CDR1 and CDR2: SEHNR, FQNEAQ (reference sequence). Written as DNA, the CDR3 is TGTGCCAGCAGCCGCCTTGGGGGGAGCCGGTCAGATACGCAGTATTTT. This sequence encodes CASSRLGGSRSDTQYF.